This T cell receptor (beta chain) was sequenced during a study of cytomegalovirus exposure and HLA in healthy donors. There are 15 residues in the CDR3. Trimming at V came to 4 bases and at J to 5 bases, leaving 9 bases not matched to a gene. Germline CDR1 and CDR2: MDHEN and SYDVKM. This clone was observed a single time. The PCR had 60 Vbeta and 13 Jbeta primers. Generated by immunoSEQ multiplex PCR, the TCRdb table keeps only in-frame clones and is missing some. In the table there are 190,000 or so clones, under 85% of which are singletons. Sequenced: PBMCs. This receptor was taken from a woman between 50 and 59 years old in good health and CMV-seropositive. The rearrangement uses TRBV28 and TRBJ2-7; TRBD1 aligns across 9 bases. The CDR3 here is CASSSSGTGSHEQYF. The CDR3 nucleotides are TGTGCCAGCAGTTCGTCCGGGACAGGGTCCCACGAGCAGTACTTC.